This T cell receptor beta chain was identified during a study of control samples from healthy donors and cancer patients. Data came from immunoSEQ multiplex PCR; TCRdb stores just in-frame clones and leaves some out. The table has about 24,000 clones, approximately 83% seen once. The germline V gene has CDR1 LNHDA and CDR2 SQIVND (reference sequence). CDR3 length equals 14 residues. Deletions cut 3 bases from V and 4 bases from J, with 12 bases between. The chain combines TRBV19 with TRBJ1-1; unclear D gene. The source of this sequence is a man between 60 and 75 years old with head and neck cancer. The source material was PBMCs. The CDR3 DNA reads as TGTGCCAGTAGTATTGGGAGAACAATCACTGAAGCTTTCTTT. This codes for CASSIGRTITEAFF.